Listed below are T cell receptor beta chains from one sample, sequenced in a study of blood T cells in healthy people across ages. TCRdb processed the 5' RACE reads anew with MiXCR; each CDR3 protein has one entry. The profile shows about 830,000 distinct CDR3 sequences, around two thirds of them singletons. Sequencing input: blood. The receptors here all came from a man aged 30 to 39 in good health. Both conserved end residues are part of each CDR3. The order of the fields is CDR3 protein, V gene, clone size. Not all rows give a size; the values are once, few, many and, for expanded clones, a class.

CDR3: CASSLSQGHQPQHF; V: TRBV6-5; size: -
CDR3: CASSSPGRYGYTF; V: TRBV7-9; size: -
CDR3: CASIERGDLWNEQFF; V: TRBV6-2/TRBV6-3; size: -
CDR3: CGADSPWGRDSYNEQFF; V: TRBV20-1; size: -
CDR3: CASSFDYPTDTQYF; V: TRBV6-2/TRBV6-3; size: -
CDR3: CSARVRGAGETQYF; V: TRBV20-1; size: -
CDR3: CASSQVPFGGAYEQYF; V: TRBV3-1; size: -
CDR3: CASSPPWAGVQETQYF; V: TRBV28; size: -
CDR3: CASSVVGIPYNEQFF; V: TRBV9; size: -
CDR3: CASSPDRVYHEQYF; V: TRBV3-1; size: -
CDR3: CASSLRAGANVLTF; V: TRBV5-6; size: -
CDR3: CASSLSPRGAGNTEAFF; V: TRBV27; size: -
CDR3: CASSLLAGWGTQYF; V: TRBV12-3/TRBV12-4; size: -
CDR3: CASSLGFGWANVLTF; V: TRBV7-9; size: -
CDR3: CASSVASTFGEQFF; V: TRBV9; size: -
CDR3: CASSTTNAGANVLTF; V: TRBV5-1; size: -
CDR3: CASSQEAGASVNTEAFF; V: TRBV4-3; size: -
CDR3: CASRHRENEQYF; V: TRBV28; size: few
CDR3: CASLGGNEQFF; V: TRBV6-2/TRBV6-3; size: few
CDR3: CASRPLGLDLAEQFF; V: TRBV6-2/TRBV6-3; size: once
CDR3: CASSQGVRQGTYEQYF; V: TRBV4-3; size: -
CDR3: CASTLGNIQYF; V: TRBV12-3/TRBV12-4; size: -
CDR3: CASSPLGFSYEQYF; V: TRBV28; size: -
CDR3: CSANGPVYEQYF; V: TRBV20-1; size: -
CDR3: CASQDRETQYF; V: TRBV6-6; size: few
CDR3: CSAGSGTRYGNEQFF; V: TRBV20-1; size: few
CDR3: CASGLTGEETQYF; V: TRBV27; size: -
CDR3: CASRITSGGAGELFF; V: TRBV2; size: -
CDR3: CASSQVRGTGSPLHF; V: TRBV3-1; size: few
CDR3: CSVERDGSEQFF; V: TRBV29-1; size: -
CDR3: CASSLTGATSRNEQFF; V: TRBV5-1; size: -
CDR3: CASTRGENNNEQFF; V: TRBV21-1; size: -
CDR3: CSARRPQSNEQFF; V: TRBV20-1; size: many
CDR3: CASSAPRAASYEQYF; V: TRBV25-1; size: -
CDR3: CASSFTGGERAFF; V: TRBV12-3/TRBV12-4; size: -
CDR3: CASSSPGTGSLFRGDPRQFF; V: TRBV6-2/TRBV6-3; size: few
CDR3: CSVELAGPDTQYF; V: TRBV29-1; size: few
CDR3: CASTRTGHQNTEAFF; V: TRBV3-1; size: -
CDR3: CASSARTLPAHEQYF; V: TRBV12-3/TRBV12-4; size: -
CDR3: CASSEYRGRGIQETQYF; V: TRBV25-1; size: few
CDR3: CASSVDRPVSTKLSRFF; V: TRBV9; size: -
CDR3: CASSRDVNSSPLHF; V: TRBV7-9; size: -
CDR3: CSAYRPGNSYGYTF; V: TRBV20-1; size: -
CDR3: CSAPESTDTQYF; V: TRBV20-1; size: -
CDR3: CASSSRRETNYGYTF; V: TRBV12-3/TRBV12-4; size: -
CDR3: CSAREVDFSDTQYF; V: TRBV20-1; size: -
CDR3: CSARAAGRFQPQHF; V: TRBV20-1; size: -
CDR3: CASRLYTGELFF; V: TRBV27; size: -
CDR3: CASSGPGQGRTGELFF; V: TRBV9; size: -
CDR3: CASSLVPFLDSTKNIQYF; V: TRBV7-2; size: -
CDR3: CASSPPTSGGAGEQFF; V: TRBV6-6; size: -
CDR3: CASSYREEGYTF; V: TRBV6-2/TRBV6-3; size: -
CDR3: CACSSEGRSYTEAFF; V: TRBV12-3/TRBV12-4; size: once
CDR3: CASSNPGGTATDEQYF; V: TRBV12-3/TRBV12-4; size: -